The clone carrying this T cell receptor beta chain was observed once. The antigen is not known. The source of the sample is a study of regulatory T cells. All CD3G-deficient patients showed autoimmunity, more severe in two. Sorting split CD4+ cells into CD25-high CD127-low Tregs and CD25-low CD127-high conventional T cells. Study-wide points: Skewed V and J usage and few unique V-J pairs marked patient repertoires, most in Tregs. Hydrophobic residues at CDR3 positions 6 and 7 were enriched in conventional CD4+ T cells of CD3G-deficient patients.

In germline, CDR1 is SEHNR, CDR2 FQNEAQ (reference sequence). The CDR3 is 12 residues long. V was shortened by 2 bases and J by 8 bases, with 7 bases between the two germline ends. The PCR used 52 TRBV and 13 TRBJ primers. Some clones are missing from TCRdb's copy, which holds only in-frame ones; the method was immunoSEQ multiplex PCR. This sample carries under 45,000 clones, approximately 89% of them seen once, and the ten largest clones take approximately 2.4%. The chain has TRBV7-9 and TRBJ2-1; D ambiguous. Material for sequencing was conventional CD4+ T cells sorted from blood. The receptor comes from a person aged 18 to 29 with CD3G deficiency. The CDR3 region has the DNA TGTGCCAGCAGCTTACACGGCTATGAGCAGTTCTTC. Amino acids: CASSLHGYEQFF.